These 20 T cell receptor beta chains originate from one sample sequenced in a study of T cell responses to AZD1222 COVID-19 vaccine. Here immunoSEQ multiplex PCR was the method, and the copy in TCRdb shows in-frame clones only, minus some. Of approximately 110,000 clones listed, over 85% are singletons. The sample in question was peripheral blood, obtained on day 0 of AZD1222 vaccination. These receptors came from an adult in good health.

This chain uses TRBV5-8 with TRBJ1-1; 8 positions match TRBD1. After removal of 4 bases from V and 4 bases from J, the junction contained 9 bases not matched to a gene. This CDR3 spans 15 amino acids. Germline loops: CDR1 SGHTS, CDR2 YDEGEE. The CDR3 region has the DNA TGTGCCAGCAGCCCCGGACAGGGATGGGGCACTGAAGCTTTCTTT. This encodes CASSPGQGWGTEAFF.

For the CDR3, the DNA is TGTGCCACCATGGACAGGGTCTTTACCCAGTACTTC. Its translation: CATMDRVFTQYF. This chain uses TRBV24-1 with TRBJ2-5; 8 bases map to TRBD1. CDR1 and CDR2 from the germline V gene are KGHDR and SFDVKD. J gave up 8 bases and V 8 bases, and 6 bases lay outside the gene matches. CDR3 length equals 12 residues.

The chain joins TRBV19 to TRBJ2-2; D tentatively fits TRBD1 or TRBD2 (6 bases each). Per germline, CDR1 LNHDA and CDR2 SQIVND (reference sequence). V lost 3 bases to trimming and J lost 5 bases, with 13 bases between them. CDR3 size: 15 residues. The CDR3 reads CASSMGQGRTGELFF. CDR3 DNA: TGTGCCAGTAGTATGGGTCAGGGGAGGACCGGGGAGCTGTTTTTT. Full variable domain (missing parts from reference TRBV19 and TRBJ2-2): DGGITQSPKYLFRKEGQNVTLSCEQNLNHDAMYWYRQDPGQGLRLIYYSQIVNDFQKGDIAEGYSVSREKKESFPLTVTSAQKNPTAFYLCASSMGQGRTGELFFGEGSRLTVL.

V usage is TRBV27 and J usage is TRBJ1-2; the D is unclear. The CDR3 totals 13 residues. V dropped 5 bases and J dropped 1 base, with 8 bases sitting between them. Germline values: CDR1 MNHEY, CDR2 SMNVEV (reference sequence). The CDR3, as DNA: TGTGCCAGCAGTCACAGCAATAACTATGGCTACACCTTC. This codes for CASSHSNNYGYTF.

This clone was observed once. The chain joins TRBV19 to TRBJ1-2; the D gene is possibly TRBD1 (6 bases). Germline CDR1 is LNHDA and CDR2 is SQIVND (reference sequence). The CDR3 covers 15 residues. V was trimmed by 3 bases and J by 7 bases, leaving 18 bases between them. The CDR3 here is CASSIDLGQSAGYTF. The DNA of the CDR3 is TGTGCCAGTAGTATCGACCTTGGACAGAGTGCTGGCTACACCTTC.

The gene calls are TRBV27 and TRBJ2-5, with TRBD1 matching 7 bases. V trimming: 2 bases; J trimming: 5 bases; junction bases outside the gene matches: 8. Germline loops: CDR1 MNHEY, CDR2 SMNVEV (reference sequence). The CDR3 consists of 15 residues. The CDR3 DNA is TGTGCCAGCAGTTTAGAAGGGGGCCGGCGGGAGACCCAGTACTTC. It specifies CASSLEGGRRETQYF.

V usage is TRBV6-5 and J usage is TRBJ2-2; D ambiguous. CDR1 is MNHEY, CDR2 SVGAGI, per germline. This CDR3 region has 12 residues. The V gene lost 5 bases and the J gene lost 7 bases, with 8 bases spanning the gap. CDR3 protein: CASSLTHGELFF. The CDR3 DNA is TGTGCCAGCAGTCTGACCCACGGGGAGCTGTTTTTT.

The chain is built from TRBV13 and TRBJ2-2, with TRBD1 identical over 7 bases. The CDR3 covers 16 residues. Trimming at V came to 3 bases and at J to 2 bases, leaving 6 bases not matched to a gene. The germline CDR1 and CDR2 sequences are PRHDT and FYEKMQ (reference sequence). The CDR3, as DNA: TGTGCCAGCAGCTTCGGGACAGCCCCTAACACCGGGGAGCTGTTTTTT. The encoded protein is CASSFGTAPNTGELFF.

The J gene is TRBJ2-7, the V gene TRBV5-1, with TRBD1 matching 8 bases. With 4 bases clipped from V and 2 bases from J, the junction kept 5 bases outside the gene matches. The germline gives CDR1 SGHRS, CDR2 YFSETQ. This CDR3 contains 14 residues. The CDR3 coding sequence is TGCGCCAGCAGCGAACCGGGACAGGCCTACGAGCAGTACTTC. This sequence encodes CASSEPGQAYEQYF.

V and J are TRBV15 and TRBJ1-1; a weak D match, TRBD1 (5 bases). The germline CDR1 and CDR2 sequences are LNHNV and YYDKDF (reference sequence). The CDR3 totals 13 residues. Trimming took 5 bases from V and 3 from J, leaving 10 bases between them. The CDR3 region is CATSGGGYTEAFF. CDR3 sequence (DNA): TGTGCCACCAGCGGGGGAGGGTACACTGAAGCTTTCTTT.

V is TRBV5-1 and J is TRBJ1-3, with 7 bases that match TRBD1. The junction had 18 bases not matched to a gene; V was cut back by 3 bases and J by 3 bases. CDR1 is SGHRS, CDR2 YFSETQ, per germline. The length of the CDR3 is 19 residues. CDR3 DNA sequence: TGCGCCAGCAGCTCCCAACCTGCGAGACAGGGAATCGTTGGAAACACCATATATTTT. Translated, it gives CASSSQPARQGIVGNTIYF.

The rearrangement uses TRBV6-5 and TRBJ1-3; weak D call: TRBD1 (5 bases). Germline V CDR1 and CDR2: MNHEY, SVGAGI. The CDR3 contains 15 residues. Trimming took 9 bases from V and 4 from J, leaving 19 bases between them. In DNA form, the CDR3 reads TGTGCCAGGCTAGAGGGGAGTTTGAGGGGAAACACCATATATTTT. Protein product: CARLEGSLRGNTIYF.

V gene TRBV30 combines with J gene TRBJ1-6; TRBD1 matches at 9 bases. Germline V gene lookup returns CDR1 GTSNPN and CDR2 SVGIG (reference sequence). The CDR3 extends over 16 amino acids. The V segment lost 5 bases and the J segment 14 bases; nucleotides outside the gene matches: 19. CDR3 nucleotides: TGTGCCTGGGGTACCTATCGGACAGGGGCCTCGGGGTCCCTCCACTTT. Residues: CAWGTYRTGASGSLHF.

This chain connects TRBV6-5 to TRBJ1-5; D is unclear. Deletions cut 6 bases from V and 4 bases from J, with 7 bases between. The CDR3 sequence is 12 residues long. Germline V gene data show CDR1 as MNHEY and CDR2 as SVGAGI. The CDR3 DNA follows: TGTGCCAGCAGCTCCCCGAATCAGCCCCAGCATTTT. Protein: CASSSPNQPQHF.

The rearrangement joins TRBV28 to TRBJ2-1; tentatively, D is TRBD2 (5 bases). The CDR3 contains 14 residues. Germline CDR1 reads MDHEN; CDR2 reads SYDVKM. The germline V and J ends were trimmed by 6 bases and 4 bases, with 13 bases remaining between them. CDR3 in amino acids: CASSEGGRYNEQFF. DNA for the CDR3: TGTGCCAGCAGCGAAGGAGGTCGATACAATGAGCAGTTCTTC. Full variable domain (remainder filled in from reference TRBV28 and TRBJ2-1): DVKVTQSSRYLVKRTGEKVFLECVQDMDHENMFWYRQDPGLGLRLIYFSYDVKMKEKGDIPEGYSVSREKKERFSLILESASTNQTSMYLCASSEGGRYNEQFFGPGTRLTVL.

The gene calls are TRBV7-2 and TRBJ2-1; 10 bases are shared with TRBD2. From germline, CDR1 is SGHTA and CDR2 FQGNSA. The trim removed 6 bases at V and 5 bases at J, leaving 7 bases unmatched. The CDR3 has 15 residues. The CDR3: CASRKPGLANNEQFF. DNA of the CDR3: TGTGCCAGCAGAAAGCCGGGACTAGCGAACAATGAGCAGTTCTTC.

This clone appeared a single time. The J gene is TRBJ2-1, the V gene TRBV11-2; perhaps TRBD1 as D (5 bases). This CDR3 is built from 16 residues. The V gene lost 5 bases and the J gene lost 0 bases, with 14 bases spanning the gap. Looked up from germline, CDR1 is SGHAT and CDR2 is FQNNGV. The CDR3 is CASSPRQLSSYNEQFF. The CDR3 coding sequence is TGTGCCAGCAGCCCTAGACAGTTGAGCTCCTACAATGAGCAGTTCTTC.

The chain joins TRBV6-4 to TRBJ1-1; TRBD1 agrees at 9 bases. The CDR3 sequence is 19 residues long. Trimming took 2 bases from V and 3 from J; bases not matched to a gene: 16. Germline V gives CDR1 MRHNA, CDR2 SNTAGT. DNA for the CDR3: TGTGCCAGCAGTGACCCGGGACAGGGAACTTTGAGGGGGGACACTGAAGCTTTCTTT. Protein: CASSDPGQGTLRGDTEAFF.

A single count supports this clone. The chain recombines TRBV11-2 with TRBJ1-5; D is uncertain. Germline V gives CDR1 SGHAT, CDR2 FQNNGV. V was cut by 3 bases and J by 2 bases, with 11 bases left in between. This CDR3 spans 15 amino acids. Here the CDR3 reads CASSFNGGGNQPQHF. The CDR3 bases are TGTGCCAGCAGCTTTAATGGAGGCGGCAATCAGCCCCAGCATTTT.

This clone was seen a single time. V is TRBV11-2 and J is TRBJ1-6, with D perhaps matching TRBD1 (5 bases). The CDR3 runs 14 residues. CDR1 SGHAT and CDR2 FQNNGV come from the germline V gene. V was trimmed by 4 bases and J by 5 bases, leaving 9 bases between them. The CDR3 DNA follows: TGTGCCAGCAGCTACGGACAAAATAATTCACCCCTCCACTTT. It translates to CASSYGQNNSPLHF.